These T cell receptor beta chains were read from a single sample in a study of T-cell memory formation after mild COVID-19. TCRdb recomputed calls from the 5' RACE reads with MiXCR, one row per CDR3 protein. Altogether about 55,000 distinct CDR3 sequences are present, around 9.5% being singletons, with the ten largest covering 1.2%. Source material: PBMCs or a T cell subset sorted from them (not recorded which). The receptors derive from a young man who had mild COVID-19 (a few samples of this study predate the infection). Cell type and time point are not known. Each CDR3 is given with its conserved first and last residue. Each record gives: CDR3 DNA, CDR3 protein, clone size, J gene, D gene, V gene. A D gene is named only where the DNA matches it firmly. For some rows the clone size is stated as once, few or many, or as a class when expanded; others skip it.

TGTGCCAGCAGCTTACGACAGGGTACGGCCGGGGAGCTGTTTTTT	CASSLRQGTAGELFF	.	TRBJ2-2	TRBD1	TRBV7-8
TGTGCCAGCAGCCGGGACCAGAGCTCCTACAATGAGCAGTTCTTC	CASSRDQSSYNEQFF	few	TRBJ2-1	.	TRBV3-1
TGCGCCAGCAGCTTGGACAGGGGCTACGAGCAGTACTTC	CASSLDRGYEQYF	.	TRBJ2-7	TRBD1	TRBV5-1
TGTGCCACCAGCAGAGATCGGGACAGGGGGGAAGCTTTCTTT	CATSRDRDRGEAFF	few	TRBJ1-1	TRBD1	TRBV15
TGCGCCAGCAGCTGGCCTGGGGGCCGGGGAGAGACCCAGTACTTC	CASSWPGGRGETQYF	few	TRBJ2-5	.	TRBV5-1
TGCGCCAGCAGATCAGACAATGAGCAGTTCTTC	CASRSDNEQFF	.	TRBJ2-1	.	TRBV5-1
TGTGCCAGCAGCTTAGGAGTGAAGAGCACAGATACGCAGTATTTT	CASSLGVKSTDTQYF	few	TRBJ2-3	.	TRBV5-4
TGTGCCAGCTCACCTGATCCTTCTGGAAACACCATATATTTT	CASSPDPSGNTIYF	.	TRBJ1-3	.	TRBV18
TGTGCCAGCAGTTTATTAGGTTCACCCCTCCACTTT	CASSLLGSPLHF	.	TRBJ1-6	.	TRBV12-3/TRBV12-4
TGTGCCAGCAGCTTAGATAACCGGATCGGGGGCACAGATACGCAGTATTTT	CASSLDNRIGGTDTQYF	few	TRBJ2-3	.	TRBV11-2
TGCAGTGCTGGTACCCGGGGATCAAGAGAAAAACTGTTTTTT	CSAGTRGSREKLFF	few	TRBJ1-4	.	TRBV20-1
TGTGCCAGCTCACCACCGGAATCGACAGGGGCCATCATACGCCTCCACTTT	CASSPPESTGAIIRLHF	.	TRBJ1-6	TRBD1	TRBV18
TGCAGTGCACGATACTCGAGCACAGATACGCAGTATTTT	CSARYSSTDTQYF	.	TRBJ2-3	.	TRBV20-1
TGCGCCAGCAGCCGGCAGGGGCGCCAAGAGACCCAGTACTTC	CASSRQGRQETQYF	few	TRBJ2-5	.	TRBV4-1
TGCAGTGCTATCCCCCCGGGGGGATCGCATGGGGAGCTGTTTTTT	CSAIPPGGSHGELFF	.	TRBJ2-2	TRBD2	TRBV20-1
TGTGCCAGCACCACCGTCGGGGGGACCGGGGAGCTGTTTTTT	CASTTVGGTGELFF	.	TRBJ2-2	TRBD2	TRBV6-2/TRBV6-3
TGTGCCAGCAGTCCGGTACGGGGGCAAGAGACCCAGTACTTC	CASSPVRGQETQYF	few	TRBJ2-5	.	TRBV12-3/TRBV12-4
TGCGCCAGCAGCCAAGAAGTGGGGGATCGTCAGCCCCAGCATTTT	CASSQEVGDRQPQHF	.	TRBJ1-5	.	TRBV4-3
TGTGCCAGCAGCCCGGGGGGGGAGCCCACAGATACGCAGTATTTT	CASSPGGEPTDTQYF	.	TRBJ2-3	TRBD2	TRBV12-3/TRBV12-4
TGTGCCAGCAGCTCCGCGACAGGGGCTGGGGCCAACGTCCTGACTTTC	CASSSATGAGANVLTF	many	TRBJ2-6	TRBD1	TRBV7-2
TGTGCCAGCAGCCCCACTAGCGGGGGGGTTGATGAGCAGTTCTTC	CASSPTSGGVDEQFF	few	TRBJ2-1	TRBD2	TRBV5-4
TGTGCCAGCAAATTGGTGGCTGGTGGGCCCCAGCATTTT	CASKLVAGGPQHF	.	TRBJ1-5	.	TRBV12-3/TRBV12-4
TGCAGTGCCCACTCCACAGATACGCAGTATTTT	CSAHSTDTQYF	many	TRBJ2-3	.	TRBV20-1
TGTGCCAGCAGCCAAAGACTAGCGGGGGCGTCAGATACGCAGTATTTT	CASSQRLAGASDTQYF	few	TRBJ2-3	TRBD2	TRBV7-6
TGTGCCAGCAGCCGGGACTTCTCCGGGGAGCTGTTTTTT	CASSRDFSGELFF	few	TRBJ2-2	.	TRBV2